One sample yielded the 10 T cell receptor beta chains listed below, sequenced in a study of T cells in women clearing cervical HPV infection (dated by TCRdb to the late 2010s). The library was made by the immunoSEQ multiplex PCR assay. TCRdb limited this immuneACCESS table to in-frame rearrangements with V and J called. A share of clones is missing; checked studies link under half to unresolved V genes, and the rest is unexplained. The sample table holds around 39,000 clones. The ten biggest clones cover about 1.5% of the sample. The sequencing sample was made of blood buffy coat. Source of these receptors: a woman aged 18-69 years with a cervical HPV16 infection that either progressed to CIN3+ or cleared (not recorded which).

Comments on this clone: The read ends 3 residues before the CDR3 terminus; that terminus is restored from the germline J gene. The chain links TRBV30 to TRBJ2-2; D unresolved. Looked up from germline, CDR1 is GTSNPN and CDR2 is SVGIG (reference sequence). The CDR3 extends over 13 amino acids. The CDR3 protein is CAWSRNSNEKLFF. The sequenced CDR3 bases are TGTGCCTGGAGTCGCAACTCGAATGAAAAG.

As to this clone: The read terminates 3 residues before the CDR3 end, so the remaining end is supplied by the germline J gene. This chain connects TRBV19 to TRBJ1-5; possible D gene TRBD1, 5 bases. This CDR3 region has 15 residues. Trimming shortened V by 6 bases and J by 9 bases, and 21 bases separated the two germline ends. Germline values: CDR1 LNHDA, CDR2 SQIVND (reference sequence). The CDR3 bases that were read are TGTGCCAGTAGGAAGACAGACTCGCCTTATGGGCCC. It is translated as CASRKTDSPYGP. The whole CDR3 region reads CASRKTDSPYGPQHF. The full variable domain, completed using reference TRBV19 and TRBJ1-5, is DGGITQSPKYLFRKEGQNVTLSCEQNLNHDAMYWYRQDPGQGLRLIYYSQIVNDFQKGDIAEGYSVSREKKESFPLTVTSAQKNPTAFYLCASRKTDSPYGPQHFGDGTRLSIL.

As regards this clone: The read ends 3 residues shy of where the CDR3 ends; the end is completed using the germline J gene. The rearrangement uses TRBV7-9 and TRBJ1-1; 7 nucleotides line up with TRBD1. The V gene end was trimmed by 2 bases and the J gene end by 6 bases; junction bases not matched to a gene: 3. The CDR3 is made up of 13 amino acids. In germline, CDR1 is SEHNR, CDR2 FQNEAQ (reference sequence). The sequenced CDR3 bases are TGTGCCAGCAGCTTACCAGGGGGACCTGAA. Its protein product is CASSLPGGPE. In full, the CDR3 reads CASSLPGGPEAFF.

As to this clone: The read is 3 residues too short to cover the CDR3 end, so that end is filled in from the germline J gene. This chain uses TRBV12-3 or TRBV12-4 with TRBJ2-3; tentative D call: TRBD1 (6 bases). V was pared by 8 bases and J by 4 bases, with 13 bases between. The CDR3 is made up of 13 amino acids. The covered CDR3 bases are TGTGCCAGCGCGCGGACAGAAGCAGATACG. It translates to CASARTEADT. The full CDR3 reads CASARTEADTQYF.

Concerning this clone: The CDR3 extends 3 residues past the end of the read, so its final part is completed from the germline J gene. This rearrangement joins TRBV7-6 to TRBJ1-1, with D perhaps matching TRBD1 (6 bases). This CDR3 spans 14 amino acids. Germline CDR1 reads SGHVS; CDR2 reads FNYEAQ. The CDR3 is CASSFGQTNEKAFF. CDR3 DNA, as far as it was read: TGTGCCAGCAGCTTTGGACAGACGAATGAAAAA.

To note about this clone: Sequencing ends 3 residues short of the CDR3 end; the germline J gene provides the rest. The genes are TRBV10-2 and TRBJ1-1; possibly TRBD1 for D (6 bases). Germline CDR1 is WSHSY and CDR2 is SAAADI. CDR3 length: 16 amino acids. The germline V and J ends were trimmed by 0 bases and 4 bases, with 15 bases remaining between them. CDR3 DNA (partial): TGCGCCAGCAGTGAGTCCAACAGGGTAGTGGCCACTGAA. Its protein is CASSESNRVVATE. The full CDR3 is CASSESNRVVATEAFF.

The CDR3 here is CASSSSEGIQYF. The CDR3 DNA, read in part, is TGTGCCAGCAGCTCGTCCGAAGGGATT. The chain uses TRBV7-6 and TRBJ2-4; D unresolved. The missing CDR3 end, 3 residues past where the read stops, is filled in from the germline J gene. This CDR3 contains 12 residues. Germline V lookup: CDR1 SGHVS, CDR2 FNYEAQ. Looking up the rest from reference TRBV7-6 and TRBJ2-4 gives the full variable domain: GAGVSQSPRYKVTKRGQDVALRCDPISGHVSLYWYRQALGQGPEFLTYFNYEAQQDKSGLPNDRFSAERPEGSISTLTIQRTEQRDSAMYRCASSSSEGIQYFGAGTRLSVL.

Comment on this clone: The read is 3 residues too short to cover the CDR3 end, so that end is filled in from the germline J gene. The chain employs TRBV19 and TRBJ2-5; tentatively, D is TRBD1 (5 bases). The germline V gene encodes CDR1 LNHDA and CDR2 SQIVND (reference sequence). V was cut by 4 bases and J by 5 bases, with 17 bases left in between. The CDR3 has 15 amino acids. CDR3 bases read: TGTGCCAGTAGTAAGGGGCCGAAGTGGCGGGAGACC. It codes for CASSKGPKWRET. The whole CDR3 reads CASSKGPKWRETQYF.

This CDR3 reads CSARGLGGANVLFF. CDR3 bases read: TGCAGTGCTAGGGGTTTGGGTGGGGCCAACGTA. This chain joins TRBV20-1 and TRBJ1-4; a possible D gene is TRBD1 (5 bases). The read gets to within 3 residues of the CDR3 end, and the germline J gene fills in the rest. The CDR3 extends over 14 amino acids. From germline, CDR1 is DFQATT and CDR2 SNEGSKA (reference sequence).

Points on this clone: The read comes to an end 3 residues before the CDR3 does, leaving the germline J gene to fill in the end. This chain uses TRBV20-1 with TRBJ2-7; 11 bases match TRBD2. CDR1 is DFQATT and CDR2 is SNEGSKA in the germline V gene (reference sequence). CDR3 size: 15 residues. V lost 1 base and J lost 2; bases outside the gene matches: 4. CDR3 residues: CSARGGLAATYEQYF. The part of the CDR3 DNA that was read is TGCAGTGCTAGAGGGGGACTAGCGGCGACCTACGAG.